This TCR beta chain was documented in a study of T cell changes during pregnancy in multiple sclerosis. CDR3 length: 12 amino acids. The V end was cut by 6 bases, the J end by 10 bases, with 12 bases between. Germline CDR1 reads MNHNY; CDR2 reads SVGAGI (reference sequence). The data were produced by immunoSEQ multiplex PCR, yet TCRdb's version contains in-frame clones alone and is incomplete. This table has 60,000 to 85,000 clones, 80% to 95% appearing once. The J gene is TRBJ2-2, the V gene TRBV6-6; D perhaps matches TRBD1 (6 bases). This specimen was peripheral blood, taken in the first trimester of pregnancy. The receptor was isolated from a female donor with multiple sclerosis, enrolled in a pregnancy study. This chain's CDR3 is CASSRDTTELFF. CDR3 sequence (DNA): TGTGCCAGCAGCCGGGACACCACGGAGCTGTTTTTT.